This T cell receptor beta chain was found in a study of long-term antiretroviral therapy in people with HIV. Findings of the study overall: Comparison with controls showed narrower CDR3 length ranges in HIV repertoires.

Survey level was the resolution at which the v3.0 immunoSEQ assay ran. The table came from immunoSEQ multiplex PCR; TCRdb's copy has only in-frame clones and leaves some out. The repertoire holds around 32,000 clones, 95% to 98% seen once, with approximately 2% in the top ten. In the case of this clone: Its antigen is not identified.

V lost 7 bases and J lost 6, with 13 bases in between. There are 13 residues in the CDR3. In germline, CDR1 is MNHNS, CDR2 SASEGT. The origin of this receptor is a man younger than 40 with HIV. The chain has TRBV6-1 and TRBJ1-5; TRBD1 might be the D (6 bases). This specimen was unsorted PBMCs, taken 7.6 years after starting antiretroviral therapy. CDR3 region: CASIRDIPQPQHF. Written as DNA, the CDR3 is TGTGCCAGCATCCGGGACATCCCTCAGCCCCAGCATTTT.